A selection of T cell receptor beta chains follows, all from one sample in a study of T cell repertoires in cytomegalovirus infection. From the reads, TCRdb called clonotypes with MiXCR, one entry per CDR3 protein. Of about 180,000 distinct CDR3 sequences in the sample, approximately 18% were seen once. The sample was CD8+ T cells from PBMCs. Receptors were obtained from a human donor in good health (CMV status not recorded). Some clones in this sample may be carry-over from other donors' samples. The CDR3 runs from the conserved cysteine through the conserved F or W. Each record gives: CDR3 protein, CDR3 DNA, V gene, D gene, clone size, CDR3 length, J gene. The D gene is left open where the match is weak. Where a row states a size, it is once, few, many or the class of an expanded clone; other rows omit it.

CDR3 protein: CASSLASTSGVSYEQYF
CDR3 DNA: TGTGCCAGCAGCTTAGCCTCTACTAGCGGGGTCTCCTACGAGCAGTACTTC
V gene: TRBV7-6
D gene: TRBD2
clone size: .
CDR3 length: 17
J gene: TRBJ2-7

CDR3 protein: CASSSLPVGNGYTF
CDR3 DNA: TGTGCCAGCAGCTCCCTCCCAGTGGGTAACGGCTACACCTTC
V gene: TRBV7-2
D gene: .
clone size: .
CDR3 length: 14
J gene: TRBJ1-2

CDR3 protein: CSASSPRGQPFWFYTF
CDR3 DNA: TGCAGTGCTAGTTCTCCGAGGGGACAGCCATTTTGGTTCTACACCTTC
V gene: TRBV20-1
D gene: TRBD1
clone size: few
CDR3 length: 16
J gene: TRBJ1-2

CDR3 protein: CASSRDRGLVYEQFF
CDR3 DNA: TGTGCCAGCAGTAGGGACAGGGGTCTTGTTTATGAGCAGTTCTTC
V gene: TRBV11-2
D gene: TRBD1
clone size: .
CDR3 length: 15
J gene: TRBJ2-1

CDR3 protein: CASSPGVGRSSGANVLTF
CDR3 DNA: TGTGCCAGCAGCCCGGGTGTGGGACGGAGCTCTGGGGCCAACGTCCTGACTTTC
V gene: TRBV14
D gene: .
clone size: .
CDR3 length: 18
J gene: TRBJ2-6

CDR3 protein: CASTTGFSGNTIYF
CDR3 DNA: TGTGCCAGCACCACAGGGTTCTCTGGAAACACCATATATTTT
V gene: TRBV28
D gene: .
clone size: few
CDR3 length: 14
J gene: TRBJ1-3

CDR3 protein: CATSSGQRYGYTF
CDR3 DNA: TGTGCCACCAGCAGCGGACAGCGCTATGGCTACACCTTC
V gene: TRBV15
D gene: .
clone size: .
CDR3 length: 13
J gene: TRBJ1-2

CDR3 protein: CASWNYGYTF
CDR3 DNA: TGTGCCAGTTGGAACTATGGCTACACCTTC
V gene: TRBV19
D gene: .
clone size: .
CDR3 length: 10
J gene: TRBJ1-2

CDR3 protein: CASSPWTGRHQPQHF
CDR3 DNA: TGTGCCAGCAGTCCCTGGACAGGGAGGCATCAGCCCCAGCATTTT
V gene: TRBV6-2/TRBV6-3
D gene: TRBD1
clone size: few
CDR3 length: 15
J gene: TRBJ1-5

CDR3 protein: CASSLRRDRLYEQYF
CDR3 DNA: TGTGCCAGCAGCCTAAGGCGAGACAGACTCTACGAGCAGTACTTC
V gene: TRBV11-1
D gene: .
clone size: few
CDR3 length: 15
J gene: TRBJ2-7

CDR3 protein: CASLGGQSGNTIYF
CDR3 DNA: TGTGCCAGCCTGGGAGGGCAGTCTGGAAACACCATATATTTT
V gene: TRBV7-9
D gene: .
clone size: few
CDR3 length: 14
J gene: TRBJ1-3

CDR3 protein: CASSFFSDTGELFF
CDR3 DNA: TGTGCCAGCAGCTTCTTTTCGGACACCGGGGAGCTGTTTTTT
V gene: TRBV7-9
D gene: .
clone size: few
CDR3 length: 14
J gene: TRBJ2-2

CDR3 protein: CASSIDSYEQYF
CDR3 DNA: TGTGCCAGCAGTATCGACAGCTACGAGCAGTACTTC
V gene: TRBV28
D gene: .
clone size: few
CDR3 length: 12
J gene: TRBJ2-7

CDR3 protein: CSAYRTTNYGYTF
CDR3 DNA: TGCAGTGCTTACAGGACCACTAACTATGGCTACACCTTC
V gene: TRBV20-1
D gene: .
clone size: .
CDR3 length: 13
J gene: TRBJ1-2

CDR3 protein: CSAREAGYNSPLHF
CDR3 DNA: TGCAGTGCTAGAGAGGCTGGCTATAATTCACCCCTCCACTTT
V gene: TRBV20-1
D gene: .
clone size: .
CDR3 length: 14
J gene: TRBJ1-6

CDR3 protein: CASSLGDLPGAEAFF
CDR3 DNA: TGTGCCAGCAGTTTGGGGGACCTCCCGGGGGCTGAAGCTTTCTTT
V gene: TRBV12-3/TRBV12-4
D gene: .
clone size: .
CDR3 length: 15
J gene: TRBJ1-1

CDR3 protein: CARRLDRGSETQYF
CDR3 DNA: TGTGCCAGAAGGCTGGACAGGGGGTCGGAGACCCAGTACTTC
V gene: TRBV2
D gene: TRBD1
clone size: .
CDR3 length: 14
J gene: TRBJ2-5

CDR3 protein: CASSPRGEKLFF
CDR3 DNA: TGCGCCAGCAGCCCGAGAGGGGAAAAACTGTTTTTT
V gene: TRBV4-3
D gene: .
clone size: .
CDR3 length: 12
J gene: TRBJ1-4

CDR3 protein: CASRAAPGQGYTF
CDR3 DNA: TGTGCCAGCAGGGCCGCGCCAGGGCAAGGCTACACCTTC
V gene: TRBV6-2/TRBV6-3
D gene: .
clone size: few
CDR3 length: 13
J gene: TRBJ1-2

CDR3 protein: CAILTAGARQGNEQFF
CDR3 DNA: TGTGCCATCCTAACCGCGGGGGCGCGCCAGGGCAATGAGCAGTTCTTC
V gene: TRBV2
D gene: .
clone size: few
CDR3 length: 16
J gene: TRBJ2-1

CDR3 protein: CASSPQPGLNQETQYF
CDR3 DNA: TGTGCCAGCAGCCCCCAGCCGGGACTTAACCAAGAGACCCAGTACTTC
V gene: TRBV7-9
D gene: .
clone size: .
CDR3 length: 16
J gene: TRBJ2-5

CDR3 protein: CASRIEVGGEKLFF
CDR3 DNA: TGTGCCAGCAGGATCGAAGTGGGGGGTGAAAAACTGTTTTTT
V gene: TRBV7-2
D gene: .
clone size: .
CDR3 length: 14
J gene: TRBJ1-4

CDR3 protein: CSARDGGPQSYNEQFF
CDR3 DNA: TGCAGTGCTAGAGATGGGGGGCCCCAAAGTTACAATGAGCAGTTCTTC
V gene: TRBV20-1
D gene: .
clone size: .
CDR3 length: 16
J gene: TRBJ2-1

CDR3 protein: CASGPEAQETQYF
CDR3 DNA: TGTGCCAGCGGGCCAGAGGCCCAAGAGACCCAGTACTTC
V gene: TRBV6-5
D gene: .
clone size: few
CDR3 length: 13
J gene: TRBJ2-5

CDR3 protein: CAGHSGQGRTEAFF
CDR3 DNA: TGTGCCGGACATTCCGGACAGGGTCGGACTGAAGCTTTCTTT
V gene: TRBV30
D gene: TRBD1
clone size: .
CDR3 length: 14
J gene: TRBJ1-1